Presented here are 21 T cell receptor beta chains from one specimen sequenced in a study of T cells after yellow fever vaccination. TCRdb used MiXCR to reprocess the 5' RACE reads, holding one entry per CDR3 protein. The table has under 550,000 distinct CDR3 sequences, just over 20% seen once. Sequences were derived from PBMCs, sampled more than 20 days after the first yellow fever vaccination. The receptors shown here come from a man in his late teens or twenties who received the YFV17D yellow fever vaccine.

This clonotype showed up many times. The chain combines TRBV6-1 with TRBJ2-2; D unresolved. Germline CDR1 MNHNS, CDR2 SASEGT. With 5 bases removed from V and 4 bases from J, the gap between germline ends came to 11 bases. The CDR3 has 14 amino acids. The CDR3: CASSQNVLTGELFF. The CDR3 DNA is TGTGCCAGCAGTCAGAATGTCCTCACCGGGGAGCTGTTTTTT.

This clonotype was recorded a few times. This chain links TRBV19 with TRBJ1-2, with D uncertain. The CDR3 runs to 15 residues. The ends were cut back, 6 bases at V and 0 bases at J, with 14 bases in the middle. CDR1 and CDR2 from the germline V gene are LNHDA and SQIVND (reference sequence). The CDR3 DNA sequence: TGTGCCAGTAGGCCGGAACAGCTGCCTAACTATGGCTACACCTTC. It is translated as CASRPEQLPNYGYTF.

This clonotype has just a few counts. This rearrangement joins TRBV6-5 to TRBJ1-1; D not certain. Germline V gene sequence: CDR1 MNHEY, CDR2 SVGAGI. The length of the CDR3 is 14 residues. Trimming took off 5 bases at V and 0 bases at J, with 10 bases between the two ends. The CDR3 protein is CASSHPWMNTEAFF. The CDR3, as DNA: TGTGCCAGCAGTCACCCGTGGATGAACACTGAAGCTTTCTTT.

CDR3 protein: CSASFSSGNTIYF. The CDR3 DNA sequence: TGCAGTGCTAGTTTTTCTTCTGGAAACACCATATATTTT. V is TRBV20-1 and J is TRBJ1-3, with D hard to call. V lost 3 bases and J lost 1, with 7 bases in between. Germline V gives CDR1 DFQATT, CDR2 SNEGSKA (reference sequence). This CDR3 comprises 13 residues.

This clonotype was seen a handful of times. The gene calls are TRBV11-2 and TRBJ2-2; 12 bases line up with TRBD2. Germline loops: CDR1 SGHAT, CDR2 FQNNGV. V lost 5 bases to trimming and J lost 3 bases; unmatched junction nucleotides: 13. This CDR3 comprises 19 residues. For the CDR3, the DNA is TGTGCCAGCAGCAATACCCCGCTAGCGGGGGGGCCGTACACCGGGGAGCTGTTTTTT. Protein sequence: CASSNTPLAGGPYTGELFF.

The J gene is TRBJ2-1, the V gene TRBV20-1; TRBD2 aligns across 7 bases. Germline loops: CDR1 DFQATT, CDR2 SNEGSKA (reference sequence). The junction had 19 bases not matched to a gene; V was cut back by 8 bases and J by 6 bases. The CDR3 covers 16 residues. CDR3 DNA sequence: TGCAGTTCAGCAAAACCTCTTCGGGGGGTCCCCAATGAGCAGTTCTTC. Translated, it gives CSSAKPLRGVPNEQFF.

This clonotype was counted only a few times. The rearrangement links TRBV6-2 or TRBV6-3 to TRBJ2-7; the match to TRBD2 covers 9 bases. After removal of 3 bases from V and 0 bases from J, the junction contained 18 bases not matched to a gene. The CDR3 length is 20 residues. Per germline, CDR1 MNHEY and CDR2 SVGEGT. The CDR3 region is CASSYGDNLAGQDYSYEQYF. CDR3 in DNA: TGTGCCAGCAGTTATGGGGATAACCTAGCGGGGCAAGATTACTCCTACGAGCAGTACTTC.

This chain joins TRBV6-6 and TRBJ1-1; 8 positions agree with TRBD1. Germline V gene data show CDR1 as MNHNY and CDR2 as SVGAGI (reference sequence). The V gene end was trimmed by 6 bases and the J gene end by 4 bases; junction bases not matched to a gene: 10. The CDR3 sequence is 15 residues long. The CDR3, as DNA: TGTGCCAGCAGCACCCAGGGGGCCGTAAGCACTGAAGCTTTCTTT. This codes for CASSTQGAVSTEAFF.

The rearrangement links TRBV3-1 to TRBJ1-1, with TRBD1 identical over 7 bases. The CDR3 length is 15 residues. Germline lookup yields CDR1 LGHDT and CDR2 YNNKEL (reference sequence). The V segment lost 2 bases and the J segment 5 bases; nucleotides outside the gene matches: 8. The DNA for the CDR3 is TGTGCCAGCAGCCAACGACAGGGACGGAGAACTGAAGCTTTCTTT. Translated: CASSQRQGRRTEAFF.

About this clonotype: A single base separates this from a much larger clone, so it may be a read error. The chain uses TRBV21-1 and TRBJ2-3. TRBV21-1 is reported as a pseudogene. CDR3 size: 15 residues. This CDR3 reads CASSKVKLVRDTQYF. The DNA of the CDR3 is TGTGCCAGCAGCAAAGTGAAATTAGTTCGGGATACGCAGTATTTT.

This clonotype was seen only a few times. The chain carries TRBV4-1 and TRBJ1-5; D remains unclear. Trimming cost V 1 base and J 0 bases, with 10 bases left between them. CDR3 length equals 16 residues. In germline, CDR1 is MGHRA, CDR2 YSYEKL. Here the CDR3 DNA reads TGCGCCAGCAGCCAAGGCCCAGCGTATAGCAATCAGCCCCAGCATTTT. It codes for CASSQGPAYSNQPQHF.

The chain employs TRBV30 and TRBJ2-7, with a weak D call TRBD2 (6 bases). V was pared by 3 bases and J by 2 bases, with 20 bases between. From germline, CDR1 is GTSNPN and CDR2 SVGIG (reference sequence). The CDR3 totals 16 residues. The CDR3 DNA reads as TGTGCCTGGAGCGATCGACGGGGAGGAATAACCTACGAGCAGTACTTC. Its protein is CAWSDRRGGITYEQYF.

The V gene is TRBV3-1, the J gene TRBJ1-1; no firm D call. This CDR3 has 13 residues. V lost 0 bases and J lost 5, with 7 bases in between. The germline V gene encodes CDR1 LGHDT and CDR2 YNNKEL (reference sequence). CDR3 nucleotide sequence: TGTGCCAGCAGCCAAGAAGGGCGGACTGAAGCTTTCTTT. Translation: CASSQEGRTEAFF.

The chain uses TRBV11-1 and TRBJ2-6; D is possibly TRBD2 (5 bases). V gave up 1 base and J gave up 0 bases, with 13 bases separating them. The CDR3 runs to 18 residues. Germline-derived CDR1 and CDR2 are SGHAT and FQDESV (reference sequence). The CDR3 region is CASSLGGFWDSGANVLTF. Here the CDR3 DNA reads TGTGCCAGCAGCTTAGGAGGGTTCTGGGACTCTGGGGCCAACGTCCTGACTTTC. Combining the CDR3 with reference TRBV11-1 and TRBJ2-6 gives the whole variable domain EAEVAQSPRYKITEKSQAVAFWCDPISGHATLYWYRQILGQGPELLVQFQDESVVDDSQLPKDRFSAERLKGVDSTLKIQPAELGDSAMYLCASSLGGFWDSGANVLTFGAGSRLTVL.

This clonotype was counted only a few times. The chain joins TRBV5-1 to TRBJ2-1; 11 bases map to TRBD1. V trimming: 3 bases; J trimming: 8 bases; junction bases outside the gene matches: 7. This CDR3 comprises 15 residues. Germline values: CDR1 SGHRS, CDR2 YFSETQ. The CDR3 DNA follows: TGCGCCAGCAGCTGGGGGACAGGGGGTTTCGATGAGCAGTTCTTC. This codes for CASSWGTGGFDEQFF.

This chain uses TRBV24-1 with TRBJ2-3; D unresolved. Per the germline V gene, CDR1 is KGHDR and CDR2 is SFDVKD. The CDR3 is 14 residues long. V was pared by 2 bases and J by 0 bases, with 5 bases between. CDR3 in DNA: TGTGCCACCAGTGATTGGAGTAGCACAGATACGCAGTATTTT. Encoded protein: CATSDWSSTDTQYF.

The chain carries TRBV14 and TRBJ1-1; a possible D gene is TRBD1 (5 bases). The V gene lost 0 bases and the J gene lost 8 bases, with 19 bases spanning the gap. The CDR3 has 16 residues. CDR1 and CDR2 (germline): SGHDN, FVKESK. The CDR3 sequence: CASSQDLGAGILEAFF. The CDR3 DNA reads TGTGCCAGCAGCCAAGATCTTGGGGCAGGGATCCTCGAAGCTTTCTTT.

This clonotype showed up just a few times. CDR3 sequence (DNA): TGCAGTGCTCCCGCGGTCGGGACAGGATACAATCAGCCCCAGCATTTT. Translated, it gives CSAPAVGTGYNQPQHF. This chain links TRBV20-1 with TRBJ1-5; TRBD1 agrees at 8 bases. Germline lookup yields CDR1 DFQATT and CDR2 SNEGSKA (reference sequence). The CDR3 has 16 amino acids. Unmatched junction bases numbered 12, after V lost 5 bases and J lost 3 bases.

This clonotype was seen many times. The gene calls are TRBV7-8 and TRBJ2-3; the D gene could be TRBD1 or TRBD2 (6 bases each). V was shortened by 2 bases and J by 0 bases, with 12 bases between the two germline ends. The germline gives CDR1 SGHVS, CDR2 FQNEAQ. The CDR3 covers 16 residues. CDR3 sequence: CASSLLGAGSTDTQYF. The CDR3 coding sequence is TGTGCCAGCAGCTTACTGGGGGCGGGGAGCACAGATACGCAGTATTTT.

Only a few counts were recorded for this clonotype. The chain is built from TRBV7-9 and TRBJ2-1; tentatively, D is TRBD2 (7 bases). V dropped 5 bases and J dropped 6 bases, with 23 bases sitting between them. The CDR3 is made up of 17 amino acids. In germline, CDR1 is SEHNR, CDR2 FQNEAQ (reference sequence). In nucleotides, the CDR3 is TGTGCCAGCAGCCCGGGGTGGCGGGGGACACTTGGCAATGAGCAGTTCTTC. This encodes CASSPGWRGTLGNEQFF.

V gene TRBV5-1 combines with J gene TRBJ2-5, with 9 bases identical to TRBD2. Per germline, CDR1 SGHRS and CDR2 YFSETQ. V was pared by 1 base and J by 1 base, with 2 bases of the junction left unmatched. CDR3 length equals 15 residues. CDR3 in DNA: TGCGCCAGCAGCTTGTTGCGGGGGGGCCAAGAGACCCAGTACTTC. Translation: CASSLLRGGQETQYF.